Detailed here is one T cell receptor (beta chain). The antigen is undetermined. A clone one base away is much larger, so this may be a read error. The data were obtained in a study of T cell repertoires in cytomegalovirus infection. Study overall: Both a matching HLA type and CMV infection were indicated by public TCR beta signatures. Study conclusions and caveats: Predominance within the ex vivo response was attributable to HLA-C-restricted CMV-specific TCR beta clonotypes. There were carriers of CMV plus the relevant HLA, and cumulative public TCR beta family frequency identified them.

TCRdb reprocessed the reads via MiXCR and lists one record per CDR3 protein. Of hundreds of thousands of distinct CDR3 sequences in the sample, 20% to 25% were seen once. This CDR3 is 17 amino acids long. Trimming removed 0 bases at V and 2 bases at J, with 15 bases between. Germline values: CDR1 MNHEY, CDR2 SVGAGI. The chain links TRBV6-5 to TRBJ2-3; D perhaps matches TRBD2 (6 bases). Sequenced: CD8+ T cells from PBMCs. The sequence was obtained from a human donor in good health (CMV status not recorded). Some clones in this sample may be carry-over from other donors' samples. The CDR3 nucleotides read TGTGCCAGCAGTTACTCGGTCGGGAGAAGGGACACAGATACGCAGTATTTT. Protein: CASSYSVGRRDTDTQYF.